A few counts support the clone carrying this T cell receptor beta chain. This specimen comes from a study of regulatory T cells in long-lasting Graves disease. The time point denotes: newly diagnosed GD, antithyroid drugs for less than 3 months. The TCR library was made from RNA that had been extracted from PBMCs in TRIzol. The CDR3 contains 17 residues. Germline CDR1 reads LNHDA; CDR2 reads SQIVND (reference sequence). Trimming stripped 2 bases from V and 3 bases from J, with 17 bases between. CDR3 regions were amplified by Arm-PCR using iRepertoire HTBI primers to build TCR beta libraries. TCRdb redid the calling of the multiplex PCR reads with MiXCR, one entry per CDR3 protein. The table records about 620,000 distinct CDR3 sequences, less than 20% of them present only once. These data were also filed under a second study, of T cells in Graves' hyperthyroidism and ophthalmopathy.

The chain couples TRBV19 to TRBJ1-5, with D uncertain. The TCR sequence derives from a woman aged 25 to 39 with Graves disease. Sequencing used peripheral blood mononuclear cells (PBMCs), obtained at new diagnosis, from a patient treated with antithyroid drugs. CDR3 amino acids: CASSIPLSTGYNQPQHF. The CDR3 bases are TGTGCCAGTAGTATACCCCTCTCGACGGGGTACAATCAGCCCCAGCATTTT.